The T cell receptor (beta chain) described here comes from a study of T cells after yellow fever vaccination (dated 2019 in TCRdb). At the level of the whole study: The SMART-Seq v4 Ultra Low Input RNA kit was used to prepare libraries from fractions with low cell numbers. To follow T-cell clones before and after primary and booster YFV17D yellow fever vaccination, bulk TCR alpha and beta repertoires were sequenced over time. Two healthy male donors made up the cohort, one aged 18 to 29 years and the other aged 30 to 40 years. Bulk PBMC replicates and cell subsets were isolated from blood drawn at multiple timepoints before and after both primary and secondary immunization.

This sample's treatment or condition label indicates: live attenuated yellow fever vaccine strain. PBMCs were isolated from peripheral blood using a standard Ficoll-Paque protocol. CD4 and CD8 T-cell fractions were isolated with Dynabeads CD4 and CD8 positive selection kits. TriZol was used to extract RNA from bulk PBMCs, from CD4 and CD8 fractions, and from dextramer-positive and dextramer-negative fractions. Points the paper makes about the study in general: After the booster, most of the clones that had expanded following primary vaccination were detected again (roughly 97% of CD4 and 80% to 90% of CD8), which suggests that memory was broadly maintained. A small fraction of clonotypes appeared in both the CD4 and CD8 compartments, likely as a result of convergent recombination. Because only two donors were included in the study, the extent to which the findings can be generalized is limited. The secondary T-cell response was found to be weaker but faster than the primary response, with a peak reached on day 5 rather than on day 15. Computational filtering was required because FACS-sorted repertoires could contain abundant contaminating clonotypes from the bulk population.

For sequencing, an Illumina NovaSeq 6000 was employed. Synthesis of TCR cDNA relied on 5'RACE template switching, a step that introduced a universal primer site along with unique molecular identifiers. Priming of cDNA synthesis was performed from both the TCR alpha and TCR beta constant segments. Library amplification used two PCR steps, and the second PCR step added sample barcodes and sequencing adapters. Libraries were sequenced on Illumina HiSeq 2500 (2x100 bp) or NovaSeq (2x150 bp). Processing in the source paper ran as follows. MIGEC was used to demultiplex reads and collapse the reads into UMI consensus sequences, and MiXCR was used for V(D)J alignment. Using edgeR on replicate PBMC samples, clonotypes were called vaccine-responding if FDR was below 0.01 and the log2 fold change was above 5 up to day 15. CD4 or CD8 identity was assigned to each bulk clonotype according to whether the clonotype was present at higher abundance in the sequenced CD4 repertoire or the sequenced CD8 repertoire. Starting from the raw public reads, TCRdb applied fastp trimming at Q25, assembled clones with MiXCR and retained in-frame beta chains. Rows merge per CDR3 protein into single entries with the most common DNA and genes. TCRdb, not the original authors, processed these V and J calls. The sample table records a few hundred thousand distinct CDR3 sequences; about 10% of these occur just once. In total, the top ten clones hold approximately 3.3% of the sample.

Regarding this clonotype: Its antigen is unknown. Per-base quality was not reported, and no clone a single base away is much larger than it.

Spanning cysteine to phenylalanine, the CDR3 consists of 13 amino acids. Only the CDR3 portion is preserved as DNA: 39 bases, with reading frame beginning at the first base. CDR1 and CDR2 are drawn from the germline V gene: SGHDT, YYEEEE. V loses 4 bases, J loses 7 bases, and the germline ends lie 13 bases apart. The sequencing here drew on CD4+ T cells sorted from PBMCs, taken 5 days after the yellow fever booster vaccination. This chain joins TRBV5-6 to TRBJ2-3; the D call is tentative, TRBD1 or TRBD2, as each matches 5 bases. This clonotype was obtained from a young man who received the YFV17D yellow fever vaccine. The nucleotide sequence reads as follows: TGTGCCAGCAGCAGGGGCCGGGAAAATACGCAGTATTTT. Its amino acids are CASSRGRENTQYF.